This T cell receptor beta chain was obtained from a study of shared clonotypes between healthy human individuals (dated by TCRdb to 2020 to 2021). Background for the entire study: A couple of women and three men aged 18 to 49 years were included in the cohort. For each donor, three plates each were used for CD4 naive and CD4 memory, two plates were used for CD8 naive, and one plate was used for CD8 memory. To estimate repertoire size and how much clonotype sharing occurs between individuals, the study deeply sequenced the blood TCR repertoires of five healthy adults. To increase sequencing depth and limit assay-specific biases, TCR repertoire library preparation and sequencing were carried out by different laboratories using diverse techniques. Leukapheresis yielded between about 0.9 and 10 billion PBMCs per donor.

Donors were healthy HIV-negative adults with no recently reported acute infections or vaccinations. All donors were Caucasian adults living in Nashville, Tennessee, USA. Magnetic negative selection was used to enrich CD4+ T cells, after which naive cells were positively selected on CD45RA and the negative fraction became the memory subset. Blood was collected by leukapheresis, and PBMCs were isolated by Ficoll-Histopaque density gradient centrifugation and then cryopreserved in liquid nitrogen vapor phase. Analytical flow cytometry was used to check the purity and quantity of each magnetically sorted T cell population. Genomic DNA was isolated from each sorted fraction and quantified by UV absorbance on a Nanodrop 2000c. Using the deep immunoSEQ assay, TCR CDR3 regions were amplified from genomic DNA by multiplex PCR. Genomic DNA extracted from each cell subset was distributed evenly over all wells of several immunoSEQ 96-well plates, and each plate served as one replicate. Each replicate PCR for sorted subsets received roughly 0.2 ug genomic DNA, equal to about 29,000 T cell genomes. Purified libraries were quantified with a Qubit 3.0 fluorometer, sized on a Bioanalyzer 2100, and re-quantified with the KAPA Library Quantification kit. Every immunoSEQ 96-well plate was sequenced on a dedicated single-read 150-cycle Illumina NextSeq 550 flow cell. In the source study's methods: Because only junctional sequences without quality scores were contained in the immunoSEQ output, filtering matching that applied to full-length reads could not be performed. To assign V/J genes and CDR3, sequences were annotated against IMGT germline references using PyIR, a Python wrapper for IgBLAST v1.9. Reads were filtered out if the reads had weak V/J assignments (E-value above 1e-6), no CDR3, stop codons, out-of-frame junctions, or ambiguous translated residues. V3J clonotypes were defined as sequences sharing the same inferred V gene, J gene, and CDR3 amino acid sequence. Percentage overlap between repertoires was computed as shared unique clonotypes divided by the size of the smaller repertoire. Three approaches were used to assess repertoire richness: RTK rarefaction, the Chao1 estimator, and Recon v2.1 estimates of unobserved clonotypes. Generation probabilities for all TCRbeta clonotypes obtained by the gDNA method from a handful of donors were computed using OLGA. In TCRdb, the immuneACCESS table is reduced to in-frame sequences with V and J assigned. These tables do not hold every clone; where another copy was compared, an unresolved V gene accounts for under half, and the others remain unexplained. The V and J calls and the clone size are those of that table, but D and trimming were determined from the DNA. This sample comprises about a million clones, 65% to 80% of them detected only once. Less than 1.5% of the sample rests with the top ten.

Remarks on this clone: Its antigen is not yet known. There are no base qualities to consult, and no much larger clone falls within one base.

V is pruned by 0 bases and J by 1 base, leaving 12 bases of the junction without a gene match. The CDR3 runs 21 amino acids, cysteine and phenylalanine included. The only DNA kept is the CDR3, 63 bases in frame from the first base. Via the germline V gene, CDR1 is LGHNA and CDR2 YSLEER. Beyond this particular receptor, the publication reports: Because the study included a small number of donors, the genetic and exposure-history diversity represented was limited. Pairwise subsampling led to the expectation that sequencing depth would affect the degree of clonotype sharing among donors. About 5% of naive CD4, approximately 3.7% of naive CD8, 2.3% of memory CD4, and about 0.4% of memory CD8 clonotypes were shared across several donors. Even with the large sequencing depth, rarefaction of the sorted-subset datasets indicated that sequencing was incomplete. Sampling was limited to blood, and TCR repertoires in tissue likely differ from TCR repertoires in blood. Naive subsets generally had larger estimated clonotype richness than memory subsets. Compared with non-shared clonotypes, the clonotypes found in all four sorted-subset donors had higher generation probabilities.

The chain is encoded by TRBV4-3 joined to TRBJ2-1; TRBD2 fits 13 bases in the junction. The clonotype comes from a man younger than 35 in good health. The sequencing input was memory CD4+ T cells sorted from blood. Interpreted using the paper, the cell subset or site label stands for: CD45RA-negative fraction. The bases are TGCGCCAGCAGCCAAGAAAGCCGATACTGGACTAGCGGGAGTTCCTACAATGAGCAGTTCTTC. Translated, it reads CASSQESRYWTSGSSYNEQFF.